This paragraph covers one T cell receptor beta chain sequence. No antigen is known for it. CDR1 is ENHRY and CDR2 is SYGVKD in the germline V gene. Trimming stripped 2 bases from V and 6 bases from J, with 10 bases between. CDR3 size: 13 residues. These data come from a study of cytomegalovirus exposure and HLA in healthy donors. General study findings and limits: The availability of immune exposure information extended only to CMV serostatus.

Researchers ran the PCR with 60 Vbeta and 13 Jbeta primers. TCRdb's table, derived via immunoSEQ multiplex PCR, lists solely in-frame clones and lacks some. The sample records around 97,000 clones, 79% being singletons. Sequencing input: PBMCs. The V and J genes are TRBV10-3 and TRBJ1-2, with no clear D. The clonotype was recovered from a man aged 50 or older in good health and CMV-seropositive. The CDR3 here is CAISEREPDGYTF. CDR3 nucleotide sequence: TGTGCCATCAGTGAGCGGGAGCCAGATGGCTACACCTTC.